This TCR gamma chain derives from a study of γδ T cells in repeated Plasmodium falciparum infection. Notes on the study in general: Vdelta2-negative gammadelta repertoires appeared less diverse and less shared in Malian than Australian children. Vdelta2-negative gammadelta repertoires, largely Vdelta1+, seemingly showed infection-driven waves of new clonal selection. One small rural Malian village, predominantly a single ethnic group, supplied the cohort.

Vgamma9/Vdelta2+ and Vdelta2-negative gammadelta T cells were flow-sorted from PBMC for bulk sequencing. TCRdb reanalysed the multiplex PCR reads via CATT. Here the sample spans about 30,000 gamma-chain clones, 1.4% being singletons. CDR1 VTNTFY and CDR2 YDVSTARD come from the germline V gene (reference sequence). This CDR3 region has 11 residues. The table lists this clone with a few counts. Its matching antigen is unknown. The protein held in TCRdb is that of a much larger clone and does not match this DNA's translation at residue 4, likely because of a read error; the protein shown is translated from the DNA.

The chain recombines TRGV3 with TRGJ1 or TRGJ2. TCRdb records no J gene; here it was assigned by comparing the DNA to germline. The TCR comes from a pool of human donors (malaria-infected and uninfected, not separated). Sequenced: gamma-delta T cells from blood. CDR3 nucleotides: TGTGCCACCCGGGACAGGCCTGGGAAACTCTTT. Amino acids: CATRDRPGKLF.